A selection of T cell receptor beta chains follows, all from one sample in a study of cytomegalovirus exposure and HLA in healthy donors. Assay: immunoSEQ multiplex PCR; the TCRdb copy retains only in-frame clones and omits some. The data hold around 160,000 clones, with approximately 79% observed a single time. The sample comprised PBMCs. The origin of the receptors is a woman aged 40 to 50 in good health and CMV-seropositive. The CDR3 runs from the conserved cysteine through the conserved F or W. The D gene is left open where the match is weak. Only some rows state a clone size, as once, few, many or a class for expanded clones.

clone_size: NA; v_call: TRBV9; d_call: TRBD1; j_call: TRBJ1-1; cdr3_aa: CASSVGGTGGTEAFF; cdr3_nt: TGTGCCAGCAGCGTAGGGGGAACAGGGGGCACTGAAGCTTTCTTT
clone_size: NA; v_call: TRBV5-1; d_call: TRBD2; j_call: TRBJ2-5; cdr3_aa: CASSLELADPQYF; cdr3_nt: TGCGCCAGCAGCTTGGAACTAGCGGACCCCCAGTACTTC
clone_size: NA; v_call: TRBV7-9; d_call: NA; j_call: TRBJ2-4; cdr3_aa: CAGEAGSPNIQYF; cdr3_nt: TGTGCCGGAGAGGCGGGGAGTCCAAACATTCAGTACTTC
clone_size: once; v_call: TRBV5-1; d_call: NA; j_call: TRBJ2-3; cdr3_aa: CASSSSVNTDTQYF; cdr3_nt: TGCGCCAGCAGCTCGTCGGTTAACACAGATACGCAGTATTTT
clone_size: NA; v_call: TRBV2; d_call: TRBD1; j_call: TRBJ1-3; cdr3_aa: CASILGQGSGNTIYF; cdr3_nt: TGTGCCAGCATTCTGGGACAGGGCTCTGGAAACACCATATATTTT
clone_size: NA; v_call: TRBV7-3; d_call: NA; j_call: TRBJ1-6; cdr3_aa: CASSSSGGRSPLHF; cdr3_nt: TGTGCCAGCAGCTCCTCGGGAGGGAGGTCACCCCTCCACTTT
clone_size: NA; v_call: TRBV13; d_call: NA; j_call: TRBJ2-5; cdr3_aa: CASTSYGASTETQYF; cdr3_nt: TGTGCCAGCACCTCATATGGAGCCTCAACGGAGACCCAGTACTTC
clone_size: NA; v_call: TRBV6-5; d_call: NA; j_call: TRBJ2-5; cdr3_aa: CASSGGAMETQYF; cdr3_nt: TGTGCCAGCAGTGGGGGGGCGATGGAGACCCAGTACTTC
clone_size: NA; v_call: TRBV6-6; d_call: TRBD2; j_call: TRBJ2-1; cdr3_aa: CASSSRVAGAYNEQFF; cdr3_nt: TGTGCCAGCAGTTCCCGAGTAGCGGGGGCCTACAATGAGCAGTTCTTC
clone_size: NA; v_call: TRBV21-1; d_call: NA; j_call: TRBJ1-3; cdr3_aa: CARTFSGNTIYF; cdr3_nt: TGTGCCAGGACTTTCTCTGGAAACACCATATATTTT